This T cell receptor (beta chain) is from a study of spatial heterogeneity in lung cancer (dated by TCRdb to the late 2010s). The study in broad terms: The donors were more than 60 patients from the lung TRACERx cohort who had early-stage, untreated non-small cell lung cancer. Follow-up PBMC samples were sequenced whenever available, with a median time to follow-up of around 24 months after resection. Beta-chain transcripts were consistently detected in greater numbers than alpha-chain transcripts, which likely reflects a higher abundance of beta-chain transcripts. In the raw uncorrected reads, each unique combination of TCR and UMI appeared more than ten times on average. The study quantitatively compared TCR alpha and beta repertoires across multiple tumor regions, matched nontumor lung and blood in non-small cell lung cancer. The study linked features of the TCR repertoire to counts of nonsynonymous mutations, which were determined by whole-exome sequencing of tumor tissue. Both alpha and beta chains were TCR-sequenced in approximately 220 tumor regions, fewer than 80 matched nontumor lung samples and roughly 50 PBMC samples obtained at surgery. Study-level results and caveats: Confirming at a functional level the hypothesis that regional TCRs recognize regional mutations was considered to require additional single-cell paired TCR alpha and beta sequencing. Ubiquitous expanded tumor TCRs showed up in blood more often at tumor resection than at routine follow-up. Only 15 or so patients were included in the comparisons of baseline and follow-up blood repertoires.

Deletion took 5 bases off V and 6 bases off J, with a span of 8 bases between the germline ends. From its cysteine to its phenylalanine, the CDR3 spans 12 amino acids. CDR3 DNA only is kept here, 36 bases in frame from base 1. Libraries came from 5' RACE. Sequencing was carried out with a NextSeq 500. To allow correction of PCR and sequencing errors, the TCR library protocol tagged every TCR cDNA molecule with a unique molecular identifier. As for how the authors treated the data: TCR identification, UMI-based error correction and CDR3 extraction were all carried out with Decombinator tools. Expanded TCRs were defined as those above a frequency of 2 per 1,000, corresponding to the top 1% of the tumor frequency distribution. Renyi diversity was calculated using the R vegan package after each repertoire was subsampled 100 times to 5,000 TCRs. To build CDR3 similarity networks, amino acid triplet string-kernel similarity was used, and CDR3s were connected when their pairwise similarity was above 0.82. TCRdb passed the public sequencing reads through fastp at Q25 and MiXCR, retaining productive beta sequences. Each entry is one CDR3 protein sequence, shown with its most common DNA and genes. These V and J calls derive from TCRdb rather than the authors' analysis. The sample profile shows approximately 100,000 distinct CDR3 sequences; approximately 19% of them were found once. The top ten clonotypes cover roughly a fifth of the sample.

About this clonotype: Its binding antigen is unknown. No much larger clone is present one base from it, and per-base qualities are unavailable.

According to the study, the label for this sample's time point signals: blood at routine non-recurrence follow-up after resection. Whole RNA extracted from tumor and nontumor lung tissue, or from cryopreserved PBMC samples, was used for TCR sequencing without cell sorting. Patients were selected for TCR sequencing only if sufficient RNA was available from at least two tumor regions. The chain was built from TRBV12-3 or TRBV12-4 and TRBJ2-1; 7 matching bases give a weak D call of TRBD1. The source material was PBMCs, sampled at follow-up. This receptor was identified in a male donor with early-stage non-small cell lung cancer. The DNA sequence is given as TGTGCCAGCAGTCAGGGGGGCAATGAGCAGTTCTTC. Its protein is CASSQGGNEQFF.